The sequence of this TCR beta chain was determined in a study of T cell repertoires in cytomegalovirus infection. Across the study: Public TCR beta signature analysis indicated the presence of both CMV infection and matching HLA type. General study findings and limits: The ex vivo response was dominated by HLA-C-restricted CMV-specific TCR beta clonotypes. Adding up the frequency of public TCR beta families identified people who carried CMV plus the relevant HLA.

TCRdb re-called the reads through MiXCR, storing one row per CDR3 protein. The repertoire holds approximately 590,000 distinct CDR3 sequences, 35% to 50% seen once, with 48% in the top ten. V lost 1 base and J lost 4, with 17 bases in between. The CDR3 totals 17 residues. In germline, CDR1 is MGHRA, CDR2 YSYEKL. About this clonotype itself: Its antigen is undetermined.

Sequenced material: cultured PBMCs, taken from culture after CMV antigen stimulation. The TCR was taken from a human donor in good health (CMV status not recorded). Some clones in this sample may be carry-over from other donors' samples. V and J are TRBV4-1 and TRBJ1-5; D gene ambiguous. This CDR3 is CASSQVRWAAANQPQHF. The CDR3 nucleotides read TGCGCCAGCAGCCAAGTTCGGTGGGCGGCAGCAAATCAGCCCCAGCATTTT.